A single sample is the source of the 19 T cell receptor beta chains below, sequenced in a study of cytomegalovirus exposure and HLA in healthy donors. PCR primers comprised 60 Vbeta and 13 Jbeta primers. This table comes from immunoSEQ multiplex PCR, and its TCRdb copy is limited to in-frame clones, with some not included. The sample includes approximately 200,000 clones, around 75% of them seen just once. Input material: PBMCs. These receptors all come from a woman aged 25 to 39 in good health and CMV-seropositive.

For this clone: Germline is not matched at one junction end, which may reflect a read error. The chain links TRBV13 to TRBJ2-2; TRBD2 is a possible D gene (6 bases). Germline V lookup: CDR1 PRHDT, CDR2 FYEKMQ (reference sequence). The CDR3 is 16 residues long. CDR3 protein: CAGSPFGGEETGELFF. The CDR3 region has the DNA TGTGCCGGCAGCCCCTTCGGAGGGGAGGAGACCGGGGAGCTGTTTTTT.

The chain combines TRBV7-6 with TRBJ2-2, with 7 positions matching TRBD2. J gave up 1 base and V 1 base, and 12 bases lay outside the gene matches. The CDR3 extends over 19 amino acids. Germline loops: CDR1 SGHVS, CDR2 FNYEAQ. The CDR3 coding sequence is TGTGCCAGCAGCTTAGACGCGAGGTGGTCTAGCGGGAACACCGGGGAGCTGTTTTTT. Translation: CASSLDARWSSGNTGELFF.

V usage is TRBV4-1 and J usage is TRBJ2-2, with D unresolved. Germline lookup yields CDR1 MGHRA and CDR2 YSYEKL. This CDR3 is built from 14 residues. Between the trimmed V and J ends, which lost 4 bases and 3 bases, there was a span of 9 bases. CDR3 in DNA: TGCGCCAGCAGCCGCACTCGCGACACCGGGGAGCTGTTTTTT. The encoded protein is CASSRTRDTGELFF.

CDR3 sequence reads: CASSKAAGGSNQPQHF. The DNA for the CDR3 is TGTGCCAGCAGCAAAGCGGCAGGGGGAAGCAATCAGCCCCAGCATTTT. The chain joins TRBV21-1 to TRBJ1-5; TRBD1, the D gene given by the table, was not confirmed from the DNA. TRBV21-1 is reported as a pseudogene. The CDR3 runs 16 residues.

This chain uses TRBV5-8 with TRBJ2-5; TRBD1 aligns across 9 bases. CDR3 length equals 17 residues. Germline V gene data show CDR1 as SGHTS and CDR2 as YDEGEE. Unmatched junction bases numbered 12, after V lost 2 bases and J lost 4 bases. Here the CDR3 reads CASSFPLPRDRVETQYF. Written as DNA, the CDR3 is TGTGCCAGCAGCTTTCCACTACCCCGGGACAGGGTAGAGACCCAGTACTTC.

This rearrangement joins TRBV6-1 to TRBJ1-1; D is unclear. Germline CDR1 and CDR2: MNHNS and SASEGT. The V gene lost 7 bases and the J gene lost 0 bases, with 9 bases spanning the gap. The CDR3 totals 13 residues. CDR3 region: CASTPTVNTEAFF. The CDR3 nucleotides are TGTGCCAGCACTCCAACTGTGAACACTGAAGCTTTCTTT.

This clone was counted a few times. The chain is built from TRBV5-1 and TRBJ2-3; 9 bases are a match to TRBD2. The J segment lost 5 bases and the V segment lost 7 bases, leaving 8 bases of the junction unmatched. The CDR3 has 14 residues. From germline, CDR1 is SGHRS and CDR2 YFSETQ. The CDR3 spells CASCSGGGEDTQYF. CDR3 DNA sequence: TGCGCCAGCTGTAGCGGGGGTGGGGAAGATACGCAGTATTTT.

The CDR3 reads CASSYGASSYEQYF. The DNA for the CDR3 is TGTGCCAGCAGTTACGGAGCAAGCTCCTACGAGCAGTACTTC. V usage is TRBV6-5 and J usage is TRBJ2-7; D gene ambiguous. This CDR3 region has 14 residues. Germline loops: CDR1 MNHEY, CDR2 SVGAGI. V was trimmed by 2 bases and J by 0 bases, leaving 8 bases between them.

In this sample, this clone turned up once. V usage is TRBV7-9 and J usage is TRBJ1-1; D is perhaps TRBD1 (6 bases). Germline CDR1 and CDR2: SEHNR and FQNEAQ (reference sequence). The V end lost 8 bases, the J end lost 11 bases, and 15 bases lay between the germline ends. The CDR3 sequence is 11 residues long. DNA for the CDR3: TGTGCCAGCGGGGGCGGCAGGGCGGCTTTCTTT. This sequence encodes CASGGGRAAFF.

V usage is TRBV5-1 and J usage is TRBJ2-5; a weak D match, TRBD2 (5 bases). With 1 base removed from V and 2 bases from J, the gap between germline ends came to 9 bases. This CDR3 is built from 14 residues. Germline-derived CDR1 and CDR2 are SGHRS and YFSETQ. The CDR3 coding sequence is TGCGCCAGCAGCTTGCAAGAGGGACAAGAGACCCAGTACTTC. Translation: CASSLQEGQETQYF.

The chain couples TRBV19 to TRBJ2-5, with D tentatively TRBD2 (5 bases). Per germline, CDR1 LNHDA and CDR2 SQIVND (reference sequence). There are 16 residues in the CDR3. The V end lost 2 bases, the J end lost 5 bases, and 18 bases lay between the germline ends. The CDR3 spells CASSISGRSRGETQYF. As DNA, the CDR3 is TGTGCCAGTAGTATATCCGGTCGGAGCCGAGGGGAGACCCAGTACTTC.

The rearrangement joins TRBV7-8 to TRBJ2-3; 8 bases agree with TRBD1. Trimming removed 7 bases from V and 3 bases from J; junction bases left unmatched: 24. Germline V gene sequence: CDR1 SGHVS, CDR2 FQNEAQ. The CDR3 covers 20 residues. Here the CDR3 DNA reads TGTGCCAGCACCAGCTTCGGTCTACCGGGGACAGGCGGCGGGACAGATACGCAGTATTTT. Translating it yields CASTSFGLPGTGGGTDTQYF. Using reference TRBV7-8 and TRBJ2-3 for the parts outside the CDR3, the full variable domain is GAGVSQSPRYKVAKRGQDVALRCDPISGHVSLFWYQQALGQGPEFLTYFQNEAQLDKSGLPSDRFFAERPEGSVSTLKIQRTQQEDSAVYLCASTSFGLPGTGGGTDTQYFGPGTRLTVL.

The CDR3 DNA reads TGTGCCAGCAGAGCCTCCGGACAGGGGTATGGCTACACCTTC. As protein: CASRASGQGYGYTF. This chain uses TRBV28 with TRBJ1-2; 9 bases fit TRBD1. J was trimmed by 5 bases and V by 6 bases; bases with no gene match: 7. The CDR3 length is 14 residues. Germline V gene lookup returns CDR1 MDHEN and CDR2 SYDVKM.

The chain employs TRBV2 and TRBJ1-2; weak D call: TRBD1 (5 bases). Germline values: CDR1 SNHLY, CDR2 FYNNEI. Trimming removed 11 bases from V and 0 bases from J, with 19 bases in between. The CDR3 extends over 15 amino acids. The CDR3: CAQRGKGGTNYGYTF. Here the CDR3 DNA reads TGTGCCCAGCGGGGGAAGGGAGGAACTAACTATGGCTACACCTTC.

V gene TRBV7-8 combines with J gene TRBJ2-3; possibly TRBD1 for D (6 bases). The CDR3 extends over 15 amino acids. Germline CDR1 reads SGHVS; CDR2 reads FQNEAQ. Trimming shortened V by 5 bases and J by 4 bases, and 16 bases separated the two germline ends. CDR3 residues: CASSPLAQGSDTQYF. CDR3 nucleotides: TGTGCCAGCAGCCCCCTCGCGCAGGGGTCAGATACGCAGTATTTT.

This clone appeared a single time. J is TRBJ2-1 and V is TRBV5-1, with 11 positions matching TRBD2. This CDR3 has 14 residues. The V gene end was trimmed by 4 bases and the J gene end by 4 bases; junction bases not matched to a gene: 1. Germline V lookup: CDR1 SGHRS, CDR2 YFSETQ. The CDR3, as DNA: TGCGCCAGCAGCATAGCGGGGGGGTACAATGAGCAGTTCTTC. It encodes CASSIAGGYNEQFF.

This clone was picked up a small number of times. The J gene is TRBJ1-5, the V gene TRBV2, with TRBD1 matching over 10 bases. V lost 4 bases and J lost 9; bases outside the gene matches: 9. Germline CDR1 SNHLY, CDR2 FYNNEI. The CDR3 consists of 15 residues. CDR3 sequence (DNA): TGTGCCAGCAGTGCCGACAGGGGGCGGCCTCTGCCCCAGCATTTT. It specifies CASSADRGRPLPQHF.

The DNA for the CDR3 is TGCGCCAGCAGCTTGGACTCGGTGTCCTACGAGCAGTACTTC. It specifies CASSLDSVSYEQYF. The chain couples TRBV5-1 to TRBJ2-7; no definite D call. CDR1 and CDR2 from the germline V gene are SGHRS and YFSETQ. V lost 0 bases, J lost 1 base, and 8 bases lay in between. The CDR3 has 14 residues.

The chain couples TRBV4-2 to TRBJ2-2; 15 nucleotides align to TRBD2. CDR1 and CDR2 (germline): LGHNA, YNFKEQ. The CDR3 sequence is 20 residues long. With V trimmed by 1 base and J by 4 bases, 10 bases remained unmatched. The CDR3 DNA reads TGTGCCAGCAGCCAAGGGGGACTAGCGGGGGGACCCCTGGGCACCGGGGAGCTGTTTTTT. It encodes CASSQGGLAGGPLGTGELFF.